Listed below are T cell receptor beta chains from one sample, sequenced in a study of technical replicates of blood from a few donors. The repertoire was sequenced with immunoSEQ multiplex PCR; TCRdb's copy has only in-frame clones and lacks some. The data contain nearly 80,000 clones, about 90% of them singletons. Sequenced input: T cells isolated from PBMCs. The receptors derive from a human donor in good health. Each CDR3 is given with its conserved first and last residue. Fields, in order: V gene, J gene, clone size, D gene, CDR3 DNA, CDR3 protein. A D gene is named only where the DNA matches it firmly. Expanded clones get a size class; other rows say once, few or many, or leave the size out.

>TRBV19|TRBJ2-3|-|TRBD2
TGTGCCAGTAGTATGGGGGGAGGGTCCGGGAATACGCAGTATTTT
CASSMGGGSGNTQYF
>TRBV11-2|TRBJ1-1|-|TRBD1
TGTGCCAGCAGCTTAGCAGGACAGGGGGGGACTGAAGCTTTCTTT
CASSLAGQGGTEAFF
>TRBV5-6|TRBJ2-5|-|-
TGTGCCAGCAGCTTGACAGGGACGGGAGAGACCCAGTACTTC
CASSLTGTGETQYF
>TRBV5-4|TRBJ2-7|-|TRBD1
TGTGCCAGCAGCCGCCGGGACAGCCTCTACGAGCAGTACTTC
CASSRRDSLYEQYF
>TRBV9|TRBJ1-2|-|-
TGTGCCAGCAGCGTATCACAGGGAGATGGCTACACCTTC
CASSVSQGDGYTF
>TRBV11-2|TRBJ1-2|-|-
TGTGCCAGCAGCTTAGATGGCGGATTCTATGGCTACACCTTC
CASSLDGGFYGYTF
>TRBV6-5|TRBJ1-2|-|TRBD1
TGTGCCAGCAGTTACTCGGAGGCAGGGGGCACGTTCTTC
CASSYSEAGGTFF
>TRBV4-1|TRBJ2-7|-|-
TGCGCCAGCAGCCAAGATCTTGGCGGGGAGAGCTCCTACGAGCAGTACTTC
CASSQDLGGESSYEQYF
>TRBV2|TRBJ2-1|-|-
TGTGCCATCCTTAGAGGGGAGCAGTTCTTC
CAILRGEQFF
>TRBV7-2|TRBJ2-5|-|-
TGTGCCAGCAGCTTAGGTGCGGAGACCCTTAAAGAGACCCAGTACTTC
CASSLGAETLKETQYF
>TRBV7-2|TRBJ2-5|few|TRBD1
TGTGCCAGCAGCTTAACCCCACGGACAGGGGGGCTCAGGGAGACCCAGTACTTC
CASSLTPRTGGLRETQYF
>TRBV14|TRBJ2-2|-|-
TGTGCCAGCAGCCTTCTGAGGGATGCCGGGGAGCTGTTTTTT
CASSLLRDAGELFF
>TRBV5-4|TRBJ2-7|-|-
TGTGCCAGCAGCTCAGGGACTGTTAATTACGAGCAGTACTTC
CASSSGTVNYEQYF
>TRBV29-1|TRBJ2-5|-|-
TGCAGCGGGGGTGGGCTAGCTAAGGAGACCCAGTACTTC
CSGGGLAKETQYF
>TRBV9|TRBJ2-7|-|-
TGTGCCAGCAGTTTCTCGCAGGGTTACTCCTACGAGCAGTACTTC
CASSFSQGYSYEQYF
>TRBV30|TRBJ2-2|-|-
TGTGCCTGGATGCAGGGATCATCCGGGGAGCTGTTTTTT
CAWMQGSSGELFF
>TRBV4-1|TRBJ2-1|-|TRBD2
TGCGCCAGCAGCCAAGATACCAGCGGGAGTTACAATGAGCAGTTCTTC
CASSQDTSGSYNEQFF
>TRBV27|TRBJ1-2|-|TRBD1
TGTGCCAGCAGGACAGGGGGCCTTGGCTACACCTTC
CASRTGGLGYTF
>TRBV12-5|TRBJ2-2|-|TRBD2
TGTGCTAGTGGTTCCCCTGGGTTCGGGAGGAGTGAAACCGGGGAGCTGTTTTTT
CASGSPGFGRSETGELFF
>TRBV9|TRBJ2-7|-|-
TGTGCCAGCAGCCTGACGGGGTCCGCGAACTACGAGCAGTACTTC
CASSLTGSANYEQYF
>TRBV7-2|TRBJ2-5|-|-
TGTGCCAGCAGCTTATCGAACAGGGTGGGAGACCAGTACTTC
CASSLSNRVGDQYF
>TRBV6-1|TRBJ1-5|-|-
TGTGCCAGCAGTGCCAGGATTGATCAGCCCCAGCATTTT
CASSARIDQPQHF
>TRBV2|TRBJ2-7|-|-
TGTGCCAGCAGTGAAGCGCCTAGGGGGCGGGAATGGTTC
CASSEAPRGREWF
>TRBV7-7|TRBJ2-3|-|-
TGTGCTAGCAGCCGCGGGATTCCAGATACGCAGTATTTT
CASSRGIPDTQYF
>TRBV6-5|TRBJ2-1|-|TRBD2
TGTGCCAGCAGCAGAGGACTAGCGGTTTACAATGAGCAGTTCTTC
CASSRGLAVYNEQFF
>TRBV4-1|TRBJ1-1|-|TRBD1
TGCGCCAGCAGCCAAGAGTATAGGGGGCATGAAGCTTTCTTT
CASSQEYRGHEAFF
>TRBV6-4|TRBJ1-1|-|-
TGTGCCAGCAGCCCAGGAAACGCGAACACTGAAGCTTTCTTT
CASSPGNANTEAFF
>TRBV30|TRBJ1-1|-|-
TGTGCCGGGGGGGCCGGGGTGGGGGCTGAAGCTTTCTTT
CAGGAGVGAEAFF